Shown below are 25 T cell receptor beta chains from a single sample sequenced in a study of blood T cell repertoires in COVID-19. Repertoires were generated with immunoSEQ multiplex PCR, while TCRdb's copy carries only in-frame clones and drops some. The sample holds 95,000 to 110,000 clones, approximately 89% seen once. Sequences were obtained from peripheral blood. These receptors all stem from a man over 45 with active or convalescent COVID-19.

This chain connects TRBV19 to TRBJ2-3; maybe TRBD1 (5 bases). The V gene lost 0 bases and the J gene lost 5 bases, with 12 bases spanning the gap. From germline, CDR1 is LNHDA and CDR2 SQIVND (reference sequence). The CDR3 covers 15 residues. CDR3 bases: TGTGCCAGTAGTATAGAAGGCAGGGCGGAAGATACGCAGTATTTT. Translation: CASSIEGRAEDTQYF.

The chain links TRBV4-1 to TRBJ2-1; 9 bases map to TRBD2. The junction had 7 bases not matched to a gene; V was cut back by 3 bases and J by 7 bases. The CDR3 length is 15 residues. Germline values: CDR1 MGHRA, CDR2 YSYEKL. The CDR3 DNA follows: TGCGCCAGCAGCCAGGGGGGGCTAGCGGGGAATGAGCAGTTCTTC. Its translation: CASSQGGLAGNEQFF.

The V gene is TRBV7-2, the J gene TRBJ2-4; TRBD2 matches at 7 bases. The CDR3 is made up of 15 amino acids. CDR1 and CDR2 (germline): SGHTA, FQGNSA. The V gene end was trimmed by 4 bases and the J gene end by 6 bases; junction bases not matched to a gene: 9. The CDR3 DNA is TGTGCCAGCAGCTCAATCCGGGACTACATAAACATTCAGTACTTC. The encoded protein is CASSSIRDYINIQYF.

This clone was observed a few times. This sequence joins TRBV10-3 and TRBJ2-1; 8 positions match TRBD2. Per the germline V gene, CDR1 is ENHRY and CDR2 is SYGVKD. Unmatched junction bases numbered 8, after V lost 3 bases and J lost 10 bases. This CDR3 is 14 amino acids long. CDR3 amino acids: CAISDPLAGWEQFF. The CDR3 DNA follows: TGTGCCATCAGTGACCCGTTAGCGGGATGGGAGCAGTTCTTC.

This chain joins TRBV29-1 and TRBJ1-2, with no clear D. Per the germline V gene, CDR1 is SQVTM and CDR2 is ANQGSEA. This CDR3 comprises 12 residues. V lost 3 bases and J 5 bases, leaving 10 bases between the germline ends. CDR3 sequence reads: CSVERVGYGYTF. Written as DNA, the CDR3 is TGCAGCGTTGAGAGGGTAGGGTATGGCTACACCTTC.

The chain links TRBV30 to TRBJ1-4, with D possibly being TRBD1 (6 bases). V lost 7 bases and J 2 bases, leaving 14 bases between the germline ends. The CDR3 consists of 14 residues. Germline lookup yields CDR1 GTSNPN and CDR2 SVGIG (reference sequence). This chain's CDR3 is CASGAGATNEKLFF. DNA of the CDR3: TGTGCCTCTGGAGCAGGGGCGACTAATGAAAAACTGTTTTTT. Based on the CDR3 plus reference TRBV30 and TRBJ1-4, the full variable domain is SQTIHQWPATLVQPVGSPLSLECTVEGTSNPNLYWYRQAAGRGLQLLFYSVGIGQISSEVPQNLSASRPQDRQFILSSKKLLLSDSGFYLCASGAGATNEKLFFGSGTQLSVL.

Turning to this clone: Compared with germline, one end of the junction differs, possibly owing to a read error. The chain recombines TRBV7-7 with TRBJ2-5, with D perhaps matching TRBD2 (5 bases). Germline-derived CDR1 and CDR2 are SSHAT and FNYEAQ (reference sequence). The CDR3 totals 13 residues. The CDR3 spells CASSLVGEETQYF. The DNA of the CDR3 is TGTGCTAGCAGCTTAGTCGGGGAAGAGACCCAGTACTTC.

The count of this clone is one. The rearrangement links TRBV7-9 to TRBJ2-7; D unclear. Germline V gene sequence: CDR1 SEHNR, CDR2 FQNEAQ (reference sequence). Deletions cut 5 bases from V and 0 bases from J, with 11 bases between. This CDR3 comprises 14 residues. CDR3 loop: CASSPAGFSYEQYF. The CDR3 DNA follows: TGTGCCAGCAGCCCCGCCGGGTTCTCCTACGAGCAGTACTTC.

The chain uses TRBV19 and TRBJ2-2; 12 bases line up with TRBD2. The V gene's germline CDR1 is LNHDA and CDR2 SQIVND (reference sequence). The CDR3 totals 15 residues. The ends lost 5 bases at V and 5 bases at J; junction bases unmatched: 3. This chain's CDR3 is CASSSGTSGTGELFF. The CDR3 nucleotides are TGTGCCAGTAGTTCCGGGACTAGCGGGACCGGGGAGCTGTTTTTT.

This chain connects TRBV5-1 to TRBJ1-1, with a possible D match to TRBD1 (5 bases). The CDR3 runs to 12 residues. V was trimmed by 5 bases and J by 4 bases, leaving 9 bases between them. Germline loops: CDR1 SGHRS, CDR2 YFSETQ. CDR3 nucleotide sequence: TGCGCCAGCAGGGGGGGTGGCACTGAAGCTTTCTTT. This encodes CASRGGGTEAFF.

This sequence joins TRBV2 and TRBJ2-1; 7 nucleotides match TRBD2. J was trimmed by 8 bases and V by 4 bases; bases with no gene match: 5. Germline CDR1 and CDR2: SNHLY and FYNNEI. CDR3 length: 13 amino acids. Here the CDR3 reads CASSGGRGYEQFF. Written as DNA, the CDR3 is TGTGCCAGCAGTGGAGGGAGGGGCTATGAGCAGTTCTTC. Combining the CDR3 with reference TRBV2 and TRBJ2-1 gives the whole variable domain EPEVTQTPSHQVTQMGQEVILRCVPISNHLYFYWYRQILGQKVEFLVSFYNNEISEKSEIFDDQFSVERPDGSNFTLKIRSTKLEDSAMYFCASSGGRGYEQFFGPGTRLTVL.

This chain connects TRBV19 to TRBJ1-1; D possibly corresponds to TRBD1 (5 bases). V was shortened by 1 base and J by 3 bases, with 6 bases between the two germline ends. This CDR3 has 13 amino acids. Germline assignment: CDR1 LNHDA and CDR2 SQIVND (reference sequence). This CDR3 is CASSIGRDTEAFF. The DNA for the CDR3 is TGTGCCAGTAGTATAGGCAGGGACACTGAAGCTTTCTTT.

The chain carries TRBV7-9 and TRBJ1-1; D is undetermined. V gave up 10 bases and J gave up 7 bases, with 13 bases separating them. CDR1 and CDR2 from the germline V gene are SEHNR and FQNEAQ (reference sequence). This CDR3 has 11 residues. CDR3 amino acids: CATPRGFEAFF. As DNA, the CDR3 is TGTGCCACGCCGCGGGGTTTTGAAGCTTTCTTT.

J is TRBJ1-4 and V is TRBV18; TRBD1 agrees at 7 bases. The CDR3 consists of 15 residues. The trim removed 1 base at V and 4 bases at J, leaving 3 bases unmatched. The germline gives CDR1 KGHSH, CDR2 LQKENI. In DNA, the CDR3 is TGTGCCAGCTCACCACGGGGACAGAGTAATGAAAAACTGTTTTTT. Its protein product is CASSPRGQSNEKLFF.

Details on this clone: The sample holds other DNA sequences that translate to the same CDR3. This rearrangement joins TRBV27 to TRBJ2-7, with TRBD2 matching over 8 bases. The CDR3 length is 13 residues. Trimming removed 2 bases from V and 3 bases from J; junction bases left unmatched: 0. The V gene's germline CDR1 is MNHEY and CDR2 SMNVEV (reference sequence). Written as DNA, the CDR3 is TGTGCCAGCAGTTTAACTAGCGGCTACGAGCAGTACTTC. Translated, it gives CASSLTSGYEQYF.

CDR3: CTGAPGGTDTQYF. CDR3 DNA: TGTACCGGTGCGCCAGGGGGCACAGATACGCAGTATTTT. V gene TRBV21-1 combines with J gene TRBJ2-3; no DNA check was done on the table's D call, TRBD1. TRBV21-1 is assigned pseudogene status. The CDR3 runs 13 residues.

About this clone: The junction departs from the called germline gene at one end, perhaps through a read error. This sample also contains other DNA sequences that code for the same CDR3. This chain links TRBV6-6 with TRBJ2-5, with D perhaps TRBD2 (6 bases). Germline V gene lookup returns CDR1 MNHNY and CDR2 SVGAGI (reference sequence). This CDR3 has 13 amino acids. CDR3 sequence: CASSRLEGETQYF. For the CDR3, the DNA is TGCGCCAGCAGCAGACTAGAGGGAGAGACCCAGTACTTC.

This clone showed up just once. The chain joins TRBV30 to TRBJ1-5; D remains unclear. In germline, CDR1 is GTSNPN, CDR2 SVGIG (reference sequence). Deletions cut 0 bases from V and 6 bases from J, with 9 bases between. The CDR3 covers 13 residues. CDR3 sequence reads: CAWSVLRGQPQHF. The CDR3 nucleotides read TGTGCCTGGAGTGTACTTCGGGGTCAGCCCCAGCATTTT.

The chain couples TRBV2 to TRBJ2-1, with D possibly matching TRBD2 (5 bases). In germline, CDR1 is SNHLY, CDR2 FYNNEI. Trimming shortened V by 8 bases and J by 7 bases, and 12 bases separated the two germline ends. CDR3 size: 12 residues. In DNA, the CDR3 is TGTGCCAGCGGAAACCCGGGGAATGAGCAGTTCTTC. Its protein is CASGNPGNEQFF.

V gene TRBV2 combines with J gene TRBJ2-1, with 11 nucleotides matching TRBD1. V lost 2 bases, J lost 7 bases, and 4 bases stayed unmatched. The CDR3 is made up of 15 amino acids. Per germline, CDR1 SNHLY and CDR2 FYNNEI. The CDR3 nucleotides are TGTGCCAGCAGTGAATGGGACAGGGGGTCTAATGAGCAGTTCTTC. It translates to CASSEWDRGSNEQFF.

V usage is TRBV5-4 and J usage is TRBJ2-2; D remains unclear. V was cut by 1 base and J by 4 bases, with 11 bases left in between. CDR1 is SGHNT, CDR2 YYREEE, per germline (reference sequence). The CDR3 has 15 residues. CDR3 sequence: CASSLRQAITGELFF. Written as DNA, the CDR3 is TGTGCCAGCAGCTTGCGCCAGGCGATCACCGGGGAGCTGTTTTTT.

The chain carries TRBV3-1 (or the pseudogene TRBV3-2) and TRBJ2-1, with TRBD2 identical over 8 bases. CDR3 length equals 14 residues. CDR1 and CDR2 (germline): LGHDT, YNNKEL (reference sequence). J gave up 9 bases and V 0 bases, and 4 bases lay outside the gene matches. The CDR3 sequence: CASSQEAGAPEQFF. CDR3 bases: TGTGCCAGCAGCCAAGAAGCGGGAGCTCCTGAGCAGTTCTTC.

The chain links TRBV7-2 to TRBJ2-5, with 11 bases matching TRBD2. The CDR3 is made up of 15 amino acids. Germline-derived CDR1 and CDR2 are SGHTA and FQGNSA. The trim removed 5 bases at V and 6 bases at J, leaving 8 bases unmatched. The CDR3 DNA reads TGTGCCAGCAGCACCGGGACTAGCGGAGGCAAGACCCAGTACTTC. Encoded protein: CASSTGTSGGKTQYF.

The chain has TRBV28 and TRBJ1-5, with 7 bases matching TRBD1. Germline CDR1 is MDHEN and CDR2 is SYDVKM. The CDR3 loop spans 15 amino acids. The ends lost 1 base at V and 4 bases at J; junction bases unmatched: 4. This CDR3 reads CASSLLGDRNQPQHF. The CDR3 region has the DNA TGTGCCAGCAGTTTATTGGGGGACAGAAATCAGCCCCAGCATTTT.

This clone was picked up a small number of times. This chain links TRBV4-2 with TRBJ1-5; TRBD1 matches 8 bases. The CDR3 has 17 amino acids. V lost 4 bases to trimming and J lost 0 bases; unmatched junction nucleotides: 8. Germline V gives CDR1 LGHNA, CDR2 YNFKEQ. CDR3 coding DNA: TGTGCCAGCAGCCCAGCCGGACAGGGCCCTAGCAATCAGCCCCAGCATTTT. Protein product: CASSPAGQGPSNQPQHF.